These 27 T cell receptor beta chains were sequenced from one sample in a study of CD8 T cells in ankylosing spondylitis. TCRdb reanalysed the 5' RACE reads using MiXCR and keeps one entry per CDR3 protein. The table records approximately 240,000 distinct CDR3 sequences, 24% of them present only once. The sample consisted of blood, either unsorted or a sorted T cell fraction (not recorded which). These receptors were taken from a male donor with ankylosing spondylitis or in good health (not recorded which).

In nucleotides, the CDR3 is TGCAGTGCTTATAGCGGGGCTAGCACAGATACGCAGTATTTT. Translation gives CSAYSGASTDTQYF. V usage is TRBV20-1 and J usage is TRBJ2-3; TRBD2 agrees at 8 bases. The trim removed 5 bases at V and 0 bases at J, leaving 4 bases unmatched. CDR1 is DFQATT and CDR2 is SNEGSKA in the germline V gene (reference sequence). The CDR3 loop spans 14 amino acids.

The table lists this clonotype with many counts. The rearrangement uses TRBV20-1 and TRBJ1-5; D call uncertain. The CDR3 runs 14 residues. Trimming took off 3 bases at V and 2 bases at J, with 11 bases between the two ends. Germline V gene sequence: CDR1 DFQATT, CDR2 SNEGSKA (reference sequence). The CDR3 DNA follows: TGCAGTGCTAGTGCCCCGGAGGGCAATCAGCCCCAGCATTTT. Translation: CSASAPEGNQPQHF.

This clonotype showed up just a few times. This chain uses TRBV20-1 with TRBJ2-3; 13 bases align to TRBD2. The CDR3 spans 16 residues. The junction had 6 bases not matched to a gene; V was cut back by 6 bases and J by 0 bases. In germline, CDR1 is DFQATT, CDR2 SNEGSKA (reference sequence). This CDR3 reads CSAELAGGPSTDTQYF. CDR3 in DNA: TGCAGTGCGGAACTAGCGGGGGGGCCGAGCACAGATACGCAGTATTTT.

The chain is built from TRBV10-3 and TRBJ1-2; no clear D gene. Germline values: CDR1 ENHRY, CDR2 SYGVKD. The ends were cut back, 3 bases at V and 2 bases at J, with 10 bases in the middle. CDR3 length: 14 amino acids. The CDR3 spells CAISESPENYGYTF. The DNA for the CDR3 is TGTGCCATCAGTGAATCACCGGAGAACTATGGCTACACCTTC.

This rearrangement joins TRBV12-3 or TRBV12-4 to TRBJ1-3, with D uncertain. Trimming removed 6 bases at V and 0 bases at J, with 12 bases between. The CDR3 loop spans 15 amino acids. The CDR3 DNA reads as TGTGCCAGCAGCCTTAGACAAACCTCTGGAAACACCATATATTTT. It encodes CASSLRQTSGNTIYF.

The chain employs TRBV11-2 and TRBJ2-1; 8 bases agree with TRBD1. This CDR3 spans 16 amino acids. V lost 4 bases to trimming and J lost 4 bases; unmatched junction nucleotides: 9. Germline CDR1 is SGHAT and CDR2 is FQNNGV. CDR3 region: CASSSYRGNVYNEQFF. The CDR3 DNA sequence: TGTGCCAGCAGCTCCTACAGGGGGAACGTATACAATGAGCAGTTCTTC.

CDR3 region: CASSPRDRETQYF. CDR3 DNA: TGTGCCAGCAGTCCGCGGGACCGAGAGACCCAGTACTTC. The genes are TRBV6-1 and TRBJ2-5, with D maybe TRBD2 (6 bases). Germline V gene lookup returns CDR1 MNHNS and CDR2 SASEGT. The CDR3 is made up of 13 amino acids. Deletions cut 5 bases from V and 4 bases from J, with 11 bases between.

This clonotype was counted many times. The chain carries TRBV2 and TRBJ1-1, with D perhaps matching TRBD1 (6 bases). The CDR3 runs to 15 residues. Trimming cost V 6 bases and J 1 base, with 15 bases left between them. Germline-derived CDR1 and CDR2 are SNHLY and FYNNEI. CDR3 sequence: CASSQSGAGNTEAFF. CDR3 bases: TGTGCCAGCAGCCAGTCGGGGGCCGGGAACACTGAAGCTTTCTTT.

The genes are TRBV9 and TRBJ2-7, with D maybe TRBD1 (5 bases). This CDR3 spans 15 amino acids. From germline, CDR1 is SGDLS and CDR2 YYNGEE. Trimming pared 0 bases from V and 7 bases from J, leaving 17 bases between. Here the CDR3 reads CASSVEAGWAWEQYF. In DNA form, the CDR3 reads TGTGCCAGCAGCGTAGAGGCAGGGTGGGCCTGGGAGCAGTACTTC.

DNA for the CDR3: TGCAGCGGGGACACAGGGGAGAACATTCAGTACTTC. Its translation is CSGDTGENIQYF. The V call is TRBV29-1, the J call TRBJ2-4; 7 bases map to TRBD1. This CDR3 contains 12 residues. J lost 7 bases, V lost 7 bases, and 7 bases had no gene match. Germline values: CDR1 SQVTM, CDR2 ANQGSEA.

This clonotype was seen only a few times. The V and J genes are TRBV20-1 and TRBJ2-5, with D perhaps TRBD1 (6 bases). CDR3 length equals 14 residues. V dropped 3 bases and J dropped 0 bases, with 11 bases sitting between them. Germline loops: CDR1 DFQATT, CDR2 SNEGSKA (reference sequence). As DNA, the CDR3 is TGCAGTGCTAGGGTGGACAGCCACCAAGAGACCCAGTACTTC. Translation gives CSARVDSHQETQYF.

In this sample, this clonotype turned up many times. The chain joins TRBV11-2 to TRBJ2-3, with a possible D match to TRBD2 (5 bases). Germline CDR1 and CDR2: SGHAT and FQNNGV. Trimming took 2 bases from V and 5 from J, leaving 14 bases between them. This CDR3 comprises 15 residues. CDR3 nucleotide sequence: TGTGCCAGCAGCTTAAGGGTTGTAGGAGGAGATACGCAGTATTTT. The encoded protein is CASSLRVVGGDTQYF.

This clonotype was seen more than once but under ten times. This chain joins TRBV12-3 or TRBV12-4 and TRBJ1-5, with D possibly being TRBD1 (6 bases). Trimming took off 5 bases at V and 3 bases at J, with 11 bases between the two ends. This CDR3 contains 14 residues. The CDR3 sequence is CASSQDSANQPQHF. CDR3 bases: TGTGCCAGCAGTCAGGACAGTGCCAATCAGCCCCAGCATTTT.

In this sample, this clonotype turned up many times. CDR3 loop: CSAERGGQGDTQYF. Written as DNA, the CDR3 is TGCAGTGCCGAGCGGGGGGGCCAGGGAGATACGCAGTATTTT. The V and J genes are TRBV20-1 and TRBJ2-3; 10 positions agree with TRBD2. Trimming at V came to 6 bases and at J to 5 bases, leaving 8 bases not matched to a gene. This CDR3 comprises 14 residues. Germline CDR1 DFQATT, CDR2 SNEGSKA (reference sequence).

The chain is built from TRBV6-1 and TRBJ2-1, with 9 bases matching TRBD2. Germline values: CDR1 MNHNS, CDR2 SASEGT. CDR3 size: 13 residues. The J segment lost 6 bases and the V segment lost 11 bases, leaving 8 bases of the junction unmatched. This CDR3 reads CACGDSGGNEQFF. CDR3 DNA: TGTGCCTGTGGTGATAGCGGGGGCAATGAGCAGTTCTTC.

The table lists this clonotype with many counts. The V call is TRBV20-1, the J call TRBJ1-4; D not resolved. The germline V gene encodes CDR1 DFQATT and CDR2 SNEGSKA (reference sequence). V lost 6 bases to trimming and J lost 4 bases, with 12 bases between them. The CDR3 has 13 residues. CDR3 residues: CSALTSYNEKLFF. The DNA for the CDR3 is TGCAGTGCCCTGACCAGCTATAATGAAAAACTGTTTTTT.

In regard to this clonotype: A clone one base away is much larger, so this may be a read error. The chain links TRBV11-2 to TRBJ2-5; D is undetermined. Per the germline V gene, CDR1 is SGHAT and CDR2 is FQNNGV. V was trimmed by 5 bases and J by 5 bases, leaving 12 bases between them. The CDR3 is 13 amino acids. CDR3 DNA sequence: TGTGCCAGCAGCCTAAACCCCCGGGAGACCCAGTACTTC. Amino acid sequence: CASSLNPRETQYF.

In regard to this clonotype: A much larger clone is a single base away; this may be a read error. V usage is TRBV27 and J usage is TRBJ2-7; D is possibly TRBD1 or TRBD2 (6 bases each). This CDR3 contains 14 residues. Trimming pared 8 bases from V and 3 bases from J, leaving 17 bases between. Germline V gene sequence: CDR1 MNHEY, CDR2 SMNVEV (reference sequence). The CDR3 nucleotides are TGTGCCAGCCCTAAGGGGGGTACGAACTACGAGCAGTACTTC. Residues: CASPKGGTNYEQYF.

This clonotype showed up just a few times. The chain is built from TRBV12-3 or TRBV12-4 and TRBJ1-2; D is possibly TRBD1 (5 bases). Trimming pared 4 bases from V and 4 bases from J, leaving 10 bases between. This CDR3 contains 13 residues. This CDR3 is CASSWGGAYGYTF. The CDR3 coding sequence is TGTGCCAGCAGTTGGGGAGGGGCCTATGGCTACACCTTC.

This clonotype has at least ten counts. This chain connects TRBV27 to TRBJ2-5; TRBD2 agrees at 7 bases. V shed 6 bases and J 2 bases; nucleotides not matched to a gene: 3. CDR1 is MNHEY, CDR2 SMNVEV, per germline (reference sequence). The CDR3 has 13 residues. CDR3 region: CASRGGGQETQYF. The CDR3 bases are TGTGCCAGCAGAGGCGGGGGACAAGAGACCCAGTACTTC.

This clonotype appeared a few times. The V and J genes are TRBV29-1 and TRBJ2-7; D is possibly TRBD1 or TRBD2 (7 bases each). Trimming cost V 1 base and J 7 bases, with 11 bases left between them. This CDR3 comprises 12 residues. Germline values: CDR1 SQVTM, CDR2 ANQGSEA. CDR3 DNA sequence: TGCAGCGTTGAAGGCAGGGGGGGTGAGCAGTACTTC. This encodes CSVEGRGGEQYF.

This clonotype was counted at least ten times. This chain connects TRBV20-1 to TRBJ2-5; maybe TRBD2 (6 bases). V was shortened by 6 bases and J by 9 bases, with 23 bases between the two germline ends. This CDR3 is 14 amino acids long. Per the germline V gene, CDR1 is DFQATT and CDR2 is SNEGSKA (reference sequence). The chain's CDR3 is CSAPKGSGGEAQYF. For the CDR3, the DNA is TGCAGTGCCCCCAAAGGGTCAGGTGGGGAGGCCCAGTACTTC.

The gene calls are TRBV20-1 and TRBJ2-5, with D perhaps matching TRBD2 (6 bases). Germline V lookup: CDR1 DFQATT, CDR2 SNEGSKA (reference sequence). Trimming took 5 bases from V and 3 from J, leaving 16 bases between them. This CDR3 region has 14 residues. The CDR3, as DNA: TGCAGTGCTCAAAGGACGGGAGTAAAAGAGACCCAGTACTTC. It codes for CSAQRTGVKETQYF.

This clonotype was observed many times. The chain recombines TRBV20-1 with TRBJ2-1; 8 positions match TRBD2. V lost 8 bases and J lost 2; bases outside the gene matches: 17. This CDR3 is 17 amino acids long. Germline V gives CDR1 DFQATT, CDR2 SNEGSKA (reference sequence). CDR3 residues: CSYSGGNLIGTYNEQFF. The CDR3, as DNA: TGCAGTTACTCGGGAGGGAATTTGATCGGCACCTACAATGAGCAGTTCTTC.

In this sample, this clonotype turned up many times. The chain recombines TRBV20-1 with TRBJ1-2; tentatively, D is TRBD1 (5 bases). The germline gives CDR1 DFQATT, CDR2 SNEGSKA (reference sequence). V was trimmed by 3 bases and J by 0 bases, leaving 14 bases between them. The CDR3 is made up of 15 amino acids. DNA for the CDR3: TGCAGTGCTAGTGGGAGGCAGGGAGCTAACTATGGCTACACCTTC. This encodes CSASGRQGANYGYTF.

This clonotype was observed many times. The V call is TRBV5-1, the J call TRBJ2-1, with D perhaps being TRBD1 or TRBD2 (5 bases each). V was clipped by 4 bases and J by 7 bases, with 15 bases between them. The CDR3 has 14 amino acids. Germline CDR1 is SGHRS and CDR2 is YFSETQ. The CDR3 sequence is CASSQRAGWNEQFF. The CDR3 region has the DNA TGCGCCAGCAGCCAGAGGGCAGGGTGGAATGAGCAGTTCTTC.

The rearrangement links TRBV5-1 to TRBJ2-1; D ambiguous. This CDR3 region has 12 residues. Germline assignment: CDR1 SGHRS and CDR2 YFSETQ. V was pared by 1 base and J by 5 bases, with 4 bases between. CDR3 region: CASSLPNNEQFF. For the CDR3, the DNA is TGCGCCAGCAGCTTGCCCAACAATGAGCAGTTCTTC.